This T cell receptor (beta chain) was identified during a study of shared clonotypes between healthy human individuals. Execution of the assay was at deep level. Unsorted PBMC replicate PCRs used around 320 ng DNA, 32,000 or so T cell genomes. Produced via immunoSEQ multiplex PCR; TCRdb's table is partial and in-frame only. The data show nearly 500,000 clones, less than 80% seen once. The germline V gene has CDR1 SEHNR and CDR2 FQNEAQ (reference sequence). CDR3 length: 15 residues. The V and J ends lost 5 bases and 2 bases, in that order; junction bases with no gene match: 4. The rearrangement joins TRBV7-9 to TRBJ2-3, with 10 bases identical to TRBD2. Sequenced material: PBMCs. The TCR originated in a woman in her 40s in good health. Some clones in this sample may be carry-over from other donors' samples. The CDR3 spells CASSHSGRTTDTQYF. CDR3 nucleotide sequence: TGTGCCAGCAGCCATAGCGGGAGGACCACAGATACGCAGTATTTT. Variable domain in full (rest from reference TRBV7-9 and TRBJ2-3): DTGVSQNPRHKITKRGQNVTFRCDPISEHNRLYWYRQTLGQGPEFLTYFQNEAQLEKSRLLSDRFSAERPKGSFSTLEIQRTEQGDSAMYLCASSHSGRTTDTQYFGPGTRLTVL.